Presented here are 24 T cell receptor beta chains from one specimen sequenced in a study of blood T cell repertoires in COVID-19. Some clones are missing from TCRdb's copy, which holds only in-frame ones; the method was immunoSEQ multiplex PCR. Of more than 150,000 clones listed, roughly nine tenths are singletons. The specimen sequenced was peripheral blood. Every receptor here comes from a man between 65 and 80 years old with active or convalescent COVID-19.

This clone was detected only once. The V and J genes are TRBV11-2 and TRBJ2-1, with a possible D match to TRBD2 (5 bases). V dropped 3 bases and J dropped 10 bases, with 25 bases sitting between them. Germline V gene lookup returns CDR1 SGHAT and CDR2 FQNNGV. This CDR3 region has 17 residues. CDR3 in amino acids: CASSFVSGGPPLGEQFF. The CDR3 nucleotides read TGTGCCAGCAGCTTCGTTAGTGGAGGACCTCCATTAGGGGAGCAGTTCTTC.

The V and J genes are TRBV11-2 and TRBJ1-3; D unclear. Germline V lookup: CDR1 SGHAT, CDR2 FQNNGV. With 1 base removed from V and 0 bases from J, the gap between germline ends came to 10 bases. There are 16 residues in the CDR3. CDR3 in DNA: TGTGCCAGCAGCTTAGGTCTTTCGAGCTCTGGAAACACCATATATTTT. Amino acid sequence: CASSLGLSSSGNTIYF.

The chain is built from TRBV7-8 and TRBJ2-1; 7 nucleotides align to TRBD2. The CDR3 loop spans 16 amino acids. The trim removed 5 bases at V and 6 bases at J, leaving 13 bases unmatched. Germline V gene sequence: CDR1 SGHVS, CDR2 FQNEAQ. For the CDR3, the DNA is TGTGCCAGCAGCCCCCGGTGGCTAGCGGATACCAATGAGCAGTTCTTC. Translation: CASSPRWLADTNEQFF.

This clone was found a few times. CDR3 sequence: CASSITLSGSNQPQHF. CDR3 bases: TGTGCCAGTAGTATAACCCTCTCCGGGTCGAATCAGCCCCAGCATTTT. The rearrangement joins TRBV19 to TRBJ1-5; no firm D call. This CDR3 is 16 amino acids long. Germline lookup yields CDR1 LNHDA and CDR2 SQIVND (reference sequence). V was clipped by 2 bases and J by 4 bases, with 15 bases between them.

The chain employs TRBV28 and TRBJ1-1, with D perhaps TRBD1 (6 bases). V was pared by 7 bases and J by 5 bases, with 23 bases between. Germline V gene data show CDR1 as MDHEN and CDR2 as SYDVKM. The CDR3 runs to 16 residues. The CDR3 loop is CASTPQGIERSTEAFF. CDR3 nucleotides: TGTGCCAGCACCCCACAGGGAATCGAGAGATCAACTGAAGCTTTCTTT. The full variable domain, its missing parts supplied by reference TRBV28 and TRBJ1-1, is DVKVTQSSRYLVKRTGEKVFLECVQDMDHENMFWYRQDPGLGLRLIYFSYDVKMKEKGDIPEGYSVSREKKERFSLILESASTNQTSMYLCASTPQGIERSTEAFFGQGTRLTVV.

This chain links TRBV18 with TRBJ1-2; 9 bases agree with TRBD1. The CDR3 runs to 14 residues. The trim removed 3 bases at V and 8 bases at J, leaving 7 bases unmatched. CDR1 and CDR2 from the germline V gene are KGHSH and LQKENI. This CDR3 reads CASSPSDRGSGYTF. The CDR3 DNA sequence: TGTGCCAGCTCACCTTCTGACAGGGGGTCCGGCTACACCTTC.

V and J are TRBV15 and TRBJ1-6; D is ambiguous. The CDR3 runs to 14 residues. Deletions cut 1 base from V and 7 bases from J, with 8 bases between. Germline V gene sequence: CDR1 LNHNV, CDR2 YYDKDF (reference sequence). DNA of the CDR3: TGTGCCACCAGCAGAGTGCGGGAAAATTCACCCCTCCACTTT. Encoded protein: CATSRVRENSPLHF. Variable domain in full (rest from reference TRBV15 and TRBJ1-6): DAMVIQNPRYQVTQFGKPVTLSCSQTLNHNVMYWYQQKSSQAPKLLFHYYDKDFNNEADTPDNFQSRRPNTSFCFLDIRSPGLGDTAMYLCATSRVRENSPLHFGNGTRLTVT.

The rearrangement uses TRBV7-9 and TRBJ2-1, with 10 bases identical to TRBD2. The germline V gene has CDR1 SEHNR and CDR2 FQNEAQ (reference sequence). The CDR3 has 17 amino acids. Trimming cost V 4 bases and J 0 bases; bases outside gene matches: 6. CDR3 DNA sequence: TGTGCCAGCAGCTCCCTAGCGGGGGCCAGCTCCTACAATGAGCAGTTCTTC. Its protein is CASSSLAGASSYNEQFF.

The rearrangement uses TRBV19 and TRBJ1-5; no firm D call. The CDR3 is 15 residues long. CDR1 LNHDA and CDR2 SQIVND come from the germline V gene (reference sequence). Trimming shortened V by 3 bases and J by 0 bases, and 9 bases separated the two germline ends. The CDR3 reads CASSIGDVSNQPQHF. CDR3 DNA: TGTGCCAGTAGTATCGGGGATGTTAGCAATCAGCCCCAGCATTTT.

The genes are TRBV19 and TRBJ1-2; D is possibly TRBD1 (5 bases). CDR1 LNHDA and CDR2 SQIVND come from the germline V gene (reference sequence). V was shortened by 6 bases and J by 4 bases, with 18 bases between the two germline ends. CDR3 length equals 15 residues. CDR3 sequence: CASSPSLLGLYGYTF. The CDR3 DNA is TGTGCCAGTAGCCCAAGCCTCCTGGGACTCTATGGCTACACCTTC.

The rearrangement joins TRBV6-6 to TRBJ1-3; 7 nucleotides agree with TRBD1. Germline loops: CDR1 MNHNY, CDR2 SVGAGI (reference sequence). The CDR3 runs to 15 residues. J gave up 1 base and V 7 bases, and 7 bases lay outside the gene matches. Here the CDR3 DNA reads TGTGCCAGCAAAATGACAGGGCGTTCTGGAAACACCATATATTTT. It codes for CASKMTGRSGNTIYF.

This clone was counted a few times. The V and J genes are TRBV6-5 and TRBJ1-6; the D gene is possibly TRBD1 (6 bases). CDR3 length: 15 amino acids. In germline, CDR1 is MNHEY, CDR2 SVGAGI. V was shortened by 7 bases and J by 6 bases, with 16 bases between the two germline ends. The DNA for the CDR3 is TGTGCCAGCATCATGGAGACAGGTCGTAATTCACCCCTCCACTTT. Encoded protein: CASIMETGRNSPLHF.

This chain connects TRBV6-5 to TRBJ2-1; weak D call: TRBD2 (6 bases). The germline V gene encodes CDR1 MNHEY and CDR2 SVGAGI. The ends were cut back, 2 bases at V and 6 bases at J, with 14 bases in the middle. This CDR3 is 15 amino acids long. CDR3 DNA: TGTGCCAGCAGTTACCAGGCTAGCGTTTCCAATGAGCAGTTCTTC. Amino acids: CASSYQASVSNEQFF.

The chain has TRBV15 and TRBJ2-5, with 10 bases that match TRBD1. CDR3 length equals 15 residues. V gave up 5 bases and J gave up 10 bases; unmatched junction bases: 13. Germline V CDR1 and CDR2: LNHNV, YYDKDF (reference sequence). Here the CDR3 reads CATSPPGLGTGDQYF. The CDR3 bases are TGTGCCACCAGCCCCCCTGGACTAGGGACAGGGGACCAGTACTTC.

CDR3 sequence reads: CASSPGTSGSNEQYF. The CDR3 DNA reads as TGTGCCAGCAGCCCCGGGACTAGCGGGAGTAACGAGCAGTACTTC. J is TRBJ2-7 and V is TRBV27; 14 bases map to TRBD2. Per germline, CDR1 MNHEY and CDR2 SMNVEV (reference sequence). The ends lost 6 bases at V and 5 bases at J; junction bases unmatched: 6. The CDR3 is 15 amino acids.

V usage is TRBV27 and J usage is TRBJ1-3, with D perhaps TRBD1 (6 bases). Germline CDR1 MNHEY, CDR2 SMNVEV (reference sequence). The CDR3 extends over 15 amino acids. V lost 6 bases, J lost 0 bases, and 12 bases lay in between. The CDR3 reads CASSLTGLSGNTIYF. The CDR3 DNA follows: TGTGCCAGCAGCTTGACAGGCCTCTCTGGAAACACCATATATTTT.

J is TRBJ2-2 and V is TRBV18, with 9 bases lining up with TRBD1. After removal of 6 bases from V and 4 bases from J, the junction contained 6 bases not matched to a gene. The CDR3 covers 15 residues. Per the germline V gene, CDR1 is KGHSH and CDR2 is LQKENI. This chain's CDR3 is CASSPWTGVTGELFF. CDR3 DNA: TGTGCCAGCTCTCCGTGGACAGGGGTCACCGGGGAGCTGTTTTTT.

This rearrangement joins TRBV6-2 or TRBV6-3 to TRBJ1-5; the match to TRBD1 covers 11 bases. CDR3 length equals 15 residues. Germline V gene lookup returns CDR1 MNHEY and CDR2 SVGEGT. The trim removed 4 bases at V and 5 bases at J, leaving 4 bases unmatched. DNA of the CDR3: TGTGCCAGCAGTTCGGGACAGGGGGGCTATCAGCCCCAGCATTTT. Amino acid sequence: CASSSGQGGYQPQHF.

This clone appeared once. The chain recombines TRBV14 with TRBJ2-7; maybe TRBD1 (6 bases). This CDR3 region has 14 residues. V dropped 1 base and J dropped 5 bases, with 12 bases sitting between them. Germline lookup yields CDR1 SGHDN and CDR2 FVKESK. The CDR3 coding sequence is TGTGCCAGCAGCCAAGCCAGGGGTGTGGACGAGCAGTACTTC. Translated, it gives CASSQARGVDEQYF.

The chain links TRBV9 to TRBJ1-2, with D perhaps TRBD1 (5 bases). V was trimmed by 1 base and J by 7 bases, leaving 8 bases between them. CDR3 length: 12 amino acids. Germline V gene data show CDR1 as SGDLS and CDR2 as YYNGEE. For the CDR3, the DNA is TGTGCCAGCAGCGTACAGGGCGGTGGCTACACCTTC. Translation: CASSVQGGGYTF. The variable domain in full, completed from reference TRBV9 and TRBJ1-2, reads DSGVTQTPKHLITATGQRVTLRCSPRSGDLSVYWYQQSLDQGLQFLIQYYNGEERAKGNILERFSAQQFPDLHSELNLSSLELGDSALYFCASSVQGGGYTFGSGTRLTVV.

This rearrangement joins TRBV10-3 to TRBJ1-1; D gene unclear. CDR3 length: 15 residues. Germline V gives CDR1 ENHRY, CDR2 SYGVKD. The V and J ends lost 0 bases and 1 base respectively, with 9 bases between them. The CDR3 DNA is TGTGCCATCAGTGAGTCTGGCCTTCAGAACACTGAAGCTTTCTTT. The encoded protein is CAISESGLQNTEAFF.

The chain has TRBV7-9 and TRBJ1-4; D might be TRBD1 (5 bases). Deletions cut 5 bases from V and 7 bases from J, with 23 bases between. The CDR3 runs to 17 residues. Germline CDR1 SEHNR, CDR2 FQNEAQ (reference sequence). The CDR3: CASSTGEQRVRIEKLFF. The CDR3 region has the DNA TGTGCCAGCAGCACGGGGGAACAGAGGGTGAGAATTGAAAAACTGTTTTTT.

V is TRBV7-2 and J is TRBJ1-1, with D hard to call. CDR3 size: 14 residues. V shed 1 base and J shed 5 bases, with 11 bases lying between them. Germline V CDR1 and CDR2: SGHTA, FQGNSA. The CDR3 region is CASSLVGGKTEAFF. Here the CDR3 DNA reads TGTGCCAGCAGCTTAGTAGGCGGGAAGACTGAAGCTTTCTTT.

V and J are TRBV14 and TRBJ1-1; 8 nucleotides align to TRBD1. V gave up 0 bases and J gave up 1 base; unmatched junction bases: 1. The CDR3 is 15 residues long. The V gene's germline CDR1 is SGHDN and CDR2 FVKESK. The CDR3 region has the DNA TGTGCCAGCAGCCAAGATACAGGGGGGAACACTGAAGCTTTCTTT. This codes for CASSQDTGGNTEAFF.